Below, 11 T cell receptor beta chains from the same sample are listed, as sequenced in a study of blood T cell repertoires in COVID-19. The method was immunoSEQ multiplex PCR; TCRdb's version includes in-frame clones alone and lacks a portion of them. This table holds around 50,000 clones, roughly 82% found once. The source material was peripheral blood. These receptor sequences come from a woman at least 80 years old with acute or convalescent COVID-19.

The chain carries TRBV28 and TRBJ1-5, with D unresolved. The CDR3 length is 12 residues. The V end was cut by 5 bases, the J end by 9 bases, with 11 bases between. CDR1 and CDR2 (germline): MDHEN, SYDVKM. This CDR3 reads CASSPPRGPQHF. In nucleotides, the CDR3 is TGTGCCAGCAGTCCCCCCCGGGGGCCCCAGCATTTT.

The V gene is TRBV7-9, the J gene TRBJ2-7, with 7 bases lining up with TRBD2. CDR3 size: 14 residues. The germline V gene encodes CDR1 SEHNR and CDR2 FQNEAQ (reference sequence). The V and J ends lost 0 bases and 7 bases, in that order; junction bases with no gene match: 6. The CDR3 reads CASSLALGEGEQYF. DNA for the CDR3: TGTGCCAGCAGCTTAGCTTTAGGGGAGGGGGAGCAGTACTTC.

The chain links TRBV29-1 to TRBJ2-7, with TRBD2 identical over 7 bases. CDR3 size: 13 residues. Germline CDR1 and CDR2: SQVTM and ANQGSEA. V trimming: 4 bases; J trimming: 0 bases; junction bases outside the gene matches: 3. The CDR3 loop reads CSVAAGNSYEQYF. The CDR3, as DNA: TGCAGCGTTGCAGCGGGGAACTCCTACGAGCAGTACTTC.

The chain combines TRBV7-9 with TRBJ1-4; TRBD1 agrees at 7 bases. Germline V CDR1 and CDR2: SEHNR, FQNEAQ (reference sequence). Unmatched junction bases numbered 8, after V lost 4 bases and J lost 3 bases. CDR3 size: 16 residues. CDR3 DNA sequence: TGTGCCAGCAGCTCAGGACAGGTGGGACCTAATGAAAAACTGTTTTTT. Its translation: CASSSGQVGPNEKLFF.

This chain links TRBV6-5 with TRBJ2-1; D is ambiguous. The germline gives CDR1 MNHEY, CDR2 SVGAGI. CDR3 length: 15 amino acids. The V end was cut by 0 bases, the J end by 3 bases, with 9 bases between. CDR3 nucleotide sequence: TGTGCCAGCAGTTACTCTGGCGCGGACTACAATGAGCAGTTCTTC. It encodes CASSYSGADYNEQFF.

The V call is TRBV11-2, the J call TRBJ2-5, with D perhaps matching TRBD2 (6 bases). V was shortened by 2 bases and J by 4 bases, with 11 bases between the two germline ends. The CDR3 runs 14 residues. The germline gives CDR1 SGHAT, CDR2 FQNNGV. CDR3: CASSLPGRGETQYF. The DNA of the CDR3 is TGTGCCAGCAGCTTACCCGGGAGAGGAGAGACCCAGTACTTC. Drawing the rest from reference TRBV11-2 and TRBJ2-5, the complete variable domain is EAGVAQSPRYKIIEKRQSVAFWCNPISGHATLYWYQQILGQGPKLLIQFQNNGVVDDSQLPKDRFSAERLKGVDSTLKIQPAKLEDSAVYLCASSLPGRGETQYFGPGTRLLVL.

V gene TRBV7-2 combines with J gene TRBJ1-5, with TRBD1 as a possible D gene (5 bases). Trimming shortened V by 1 base and J by 3 bases, and 10 bases separated the two germline ends. This CDR3 comprises 15 residues. Germline V CDR1 and CDR2: SGHTA, FQGNSA. The CDR3 nucleotides read TGTGCCAGCAGCTTAGTATGGGGGGTCAATCAGCCCCAGCATTTT. Encoded protein: CASSLVWGVNQPQHF.

The V gene is TRBV27, the J gene TRBJ2-3; TRBD1 aligns across 7 bases. Trimming removed 5 bases from V and 3 bases from J; junction bases left unmatched: 5. The CDR3 totals 14 residues. Germline lookup yields CDR1 MNHEY and CDR2 SMNVEV (reference sequence). The CDR3 nucleotides read TGTGCCAGCAGTACCTGGACAGGAACAGATACGCAGTATTTT. Its protein product is CASSTWTGTDTQYF.

The rearrangement joins TRBV10-1 to TRBJ2-1; 12 bases match TRBD2. This CDR3 is built from 15 residues. With 6 bases clipped from V and 5 bases from J, the junction kept 5 bases outside the gene matches. The germline V gene encodes CDR1 WNHNN and CDR2 SYGVQD (reference sequence). The CDR3 DNA reads as TGCGCCAGCAGCGACGGACTAGCGGGACACAATGAGCAGTTCTTC. Its protein is CASSDGLAGHNEQFF.

V usage is TRBV5-1 and J usage is TRBJ2-2; 9 bases match TRBD1. Looked up from germline, CDR1 is SGHRS and CDR2 is YFSETQ. The CDR3 loop spans 16 amino acids. V shed 4 bases, J shed 6 bases, and the junction held 10 bases outside the gene matches. CDR3: CASSIRDRVGPGELFF. The CDR3 region has the DNA TGCGCCAGCAGCATCCGGGACAGGGTGGGACCCGGGGAGCTGTTTTTT.

The genes are TRBV5-4 and TRBJ2-7; the match to TRBD2 covers 7 bases. Germline CDR1 SGHNT, CDR2 YYREEE (reference sequence). V lost 0 bases to trimming and J lost 0 bases; unmatched junction nucleotides: 6. The CDR3 runs 16 residues. Written as DNA, the CDR3 is TGTGCCAGCAGCTTGGTTCATGGCGGGAGCTCCTACGAGCAGTACTTC. Its protein product is CASSLVHGGSSYEQYF. The full variable domain, its missing parts supplied by reference TRBV5-4 and TRBJ2-7, is ETGVTQSPTHLIKTRGQQVTLRCSSQSGHNTVSWYQQALGQGPQFIFQYYREEENGRGNFPPRFSGLQFPNYSSELNVNALELDDSALYLCASSLVHGGSSYEQYFGPGTRLTVT.